The clone carrying this T cell receptor beta chain appeared a single time. TCRdb keeps only in-frame clones here, not all; method: immunoSEQ multiplex PCR. The data hold 86,000 or so clones, with roughly 86% observed a single time. The data derive from a study of T cell responses to AZD1222 COVID-19 vaccine. From germline, CDR1 is MDHEN and CDR2 SYDVKM. Trimming took 6 bases from V and 6 from J, leaving 15 bases between them. This CDR3 is built from 15 residues. This clonotype was obtained from an adult who received the AZD1222 COVID-19 vaccine. The rearrangement joins TRBV28 to TRBJ1-6, with D uncertain. Source: peripheral blood, taken 28 days after the second AZD1222 dose. The CDR3 is CASSPRGGVNSPLHF. CDR3 coding DNA: TGTGCCAGCAGCCCCCGGGGAGGCGTTAATTCACCCCTCCACTTT. Based on the CDR3 plus reference TRBV28 and TRBJ1-6, the full variable domain is DVKVTQSSRYLVKRTGEKVFLECVQDMDHENMFWYRQDPGLGLRLIYFSYDVKMKEKGDIPEGYSVSREKKERFSLILESASTNQTSMYLCASSPRGGVNSPLHFGNGTRLTVT.